This record concerns one T cell receptor (beta chain) sequence. Its specificity is not known. V was trimmed by 2 bases and J by 5 bases, leaving 9 bases between them. Looked up from germline, CDR1 is MNHEY and CDR2 is SVGAGI. There are 13 residues in the CDR3. The study separated CD4+ cells into CD45RA+ naive and CD45RA-negative memory subsets. The assay was immunoSEQ multiplex PCR, and TCRdb's table has in-frame clones only and misses some. This table holds about 2.4 million clones, 80% to 95% found once. The data were obtained in a study of shared clonotypes between healthy human individuals. General study results and limits: The low donor count limited represented genetic and exposure-history diversity.

The chain links TRBV6-5 to TRBJ1-1; D not certain. The clonotype comes from a man between 18 and 29 years old in good health. Some clones in this sample may be carry-over from other donors' samples. Material: naive CD4+ T cells from PBMCs. Subset described: CD45RA+ positively selected. CDR3 sequence reads: CASSYEAGTEAFF. The CDR3 DNA sequence: TGTGCCAGCAGTTACGAGGCGGGTACTGAAGCTTTCTTT.